This T cell receptor (beta chain) came from a study of shared clonotypes between healthy human individuals. Study-wide context: Aged between 18 and 49, the donors were a couple of women and three men. Points from the study as a whole: Shared across a handful of donors were roughly 5.3% of the naive CD4 clonotypes.

As concerns this clone: Antigen unknown.

CDR1 and CDR2 (germline): SEHNR, FQNEAQ (reference sequence). Trimming took off 4 bases at V and 2 bases at J, with 5 bases between the two ends. This CDR3 contains 12 residues. CD8 cells regarded as naive lacked CD45RO, were positively chosen for CCR7, and omitted terminally differentiated effector memory CD45RA+ cells. Produced via immunoSEQ multiplex PCR; TCRdb's table is partial and in-frame only. The sample gives about 2.1 million clones, more than 85% of which show up once; 1.5% to 2% is in the top ten. This receptor was identified in a man in his late teens or twenties in good health. Some clones in this sample may be carry-over from other donors' samples. The rearrangement joins TRBV7-9 to TRBJ2-5; no clear D. The sequenced sample was naive CD8+ T cells from PBMCs. The CDR3 nucleotides read TGTGCCAGCAGCTCGTGGCAAGAGACCCAGTACTTC. Translated, it gives CASSSWQETQYF.